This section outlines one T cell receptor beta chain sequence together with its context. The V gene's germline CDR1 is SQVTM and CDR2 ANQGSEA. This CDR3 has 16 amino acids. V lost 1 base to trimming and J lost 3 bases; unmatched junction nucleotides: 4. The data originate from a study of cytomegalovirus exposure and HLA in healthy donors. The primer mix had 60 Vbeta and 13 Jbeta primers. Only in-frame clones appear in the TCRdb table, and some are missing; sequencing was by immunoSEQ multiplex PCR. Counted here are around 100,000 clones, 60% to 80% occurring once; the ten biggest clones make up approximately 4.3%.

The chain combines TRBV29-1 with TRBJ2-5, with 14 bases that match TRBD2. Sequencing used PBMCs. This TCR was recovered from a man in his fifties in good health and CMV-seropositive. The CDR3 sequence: CSVEGTGLAGEETQYF. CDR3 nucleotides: TGCAGCGTTGAAGGTACGGGACTAGCGGGAGAAGAGACCCAGTACTTC.